The TCR beta chain under discussion was sequenced for a study of shared clonotypes between healthy human individuals. The CDR3 length is 16 residues. J lost 2 bases, V lost 0 bases, and 4 bases had no gene match. Germline values: CDR1 SGHTA, CDR2 FQGNSA. On this clone itself: Its target is not known.

Partitioning of CD4+ cells yielded a CD45RA+ naive subset and a CD45RA-negative memory subset. Replicate PCRs run on sorted subsets employed 200 to 250 ng DNA, tens of thousands of T cell genomes. Assay: immunoSEQ multiplex PCR; the TCRdb copy retains only in-frame clones and omits some. This repertoire shows 950,000 to 1,300,000 clones, under 80% found once; its top ten account for about 1.5%. Study observations and caveats: It was the non-shared clonotypes that had lower generation probabilities than clonotypes shared by all four donors.

Sequencing was performed on memory CD4+ T cells sorted from blood. Subset: CD45RA-negative fraction. This sequence joins TRBV7-2 and TRBJ2-7, with 10 bases that match TRBD1. This receptor was identified in a man aged 18 to 30 in good health. This CDR3 is CASSLAPGTGAYEQYF. Here the CDR3 DNA reads TGTGCCAGCAGCTTAGCGCCCGGGACAGGGGCCTACGAGCAGTACTTC.